These 24 T cell receptor beta chains originate from one sample sequenced in a study of blood T cell repertoires in COVID-19. Using immunoSEQ multiplex PCR, the repertoire was profiled, and TCRdb retains in-frame clones only, with some absent. The table shows 150,000 or so clones, with around 79% occurring only once. Sample: PBMCs or T cells enriched from blood (not recorded which). These receptors originate from a woman aged 45-65 years who had recovered from COVID-19.

This clone has only a few counts. The chain joins TRBV3-1 (or the pseudogene TRBV3-2) to TRBJ2-7; no clear D gene. The CDR3 consists of 12 residues. Germline V gene sequence: CDR1 LGHDT, CDR2 YNNKEL (reference sequence). Deletions cut 1 base from V and 6 bases from J, with 7 bases between. The CDR3 spells CASSQAGPEQYF. The CDR3 DNA sequence: TGTGCCAGCAGCCAAGCCGGTCCCGAGCAGTACTTC.

V is TRBV7-9 and J is TRBJ1-2; D may be TRBD1 (5 bases). The CDR3 is 15 amino acids. Germline V CDR1 and CDR2: SEHNR, FQNEAQ (reference sequence). Trimming removed 5 bases from V and 8 bases from J, with 21 bases in between. In DNA form, the CDR3 reads TGTGCCAGCAGCGCGGGGGACCTTTCACCTTACGGCTACACCTTC. Amino acid sequence: CASSAGDLSPYGYTF.

The rearrangement uses TRBV29-1 and TRBJ1-1; TRBD1 aligns across 7 bases. Germline V gene lookup returns CDR1 SQVTM and CDR2 ANQGSEA. V lost 3 bases and J lost 5; bases outside the gene matches: 3. The CDR3 contains 12 residues. In DNA form, the CDR3 reads TGCAGCGTTGACAGGGGGAAAACTGAAGCTTTCTTT. Encoded protein: CSVDRGKTEAFF.

The genes are TRBV21-1 and TRBJ1-3; the D call of TRBD1 is as the table states it, not checked on the DNA. TRBV21-1 is shown as a pseudogene. The CDR3 has 16 amino acids. The CDR3 sequence is CASSKAGPASGNTIYF. DNA for the CDR3: TGTGCCAGCAGCAAAGCGGGGCCAGCCTCTGGAAACACCATATATTTT.

The chain couples TRBV28 to TRBJ2-6, with D uncertain. The V gene's germline CDR1 is MDHEN and CDR2 SYDVKM. This CDR3 comprises 16 residues. V dropped 2 bases and J dropped 0 bases, with 8 bases sitting between them. CDR3 DNA: TGTGCCAGCAGTTTAGGAGAGTTCTCTGGGGCCAACGTCCTGACTTTC. It is translated as CASSLGEFSGANVLTF.

The chain has TRBV5-1 and TRBJ1-3, with D possibly matching TRBD1 (5 bases). CDR1 is SGHRS and CDR2 is YFSETQ in the germline V gene. The CDR3 covers 14 residues. The germline V and J ends were trimmed by 4 bases and 0 bases, with 8 bases remaining between them. CDR3 DNA: TGCGCCAGCAGCCCCGGACACTCTGGAAACACCATATATTTT. Residues: CASSPGHSGNTIYF.

The V and J genes are TRBV7-8 and TRBJ2-1, with D hard to call. V gave up 4 bases and J gave up 7 bases, with 5 bases separating them. The germline CDR1 and CDR2 sequences are SGHVS and FQNEAQ. This CDR3 region has 11 residues. CDR3 loop: CASSSTNEQFF. CDR3 nucleotide sequence: TGTGCCAGCAGCTCTACTAATGAGCAGTTCTTC.

The chain couples TRBV4-1 to TRBJ2-7; 7 nucleotides match TRBD1. The CDR3 is 15 residues long. CDR1 and CDR2 (germline): MGHRA, YSYEKL. V lost 3 bases and J lost 2; bases outside the gene matches: 7. The CDR3 region is CASSHWTGRAYEQYF. The CDR3 DNA follows: TGCGCCAGCAGCCACTGGACAGGCCGGGCCTACGAGCAGTACTTC.

The rearrangement links TRBV27 to TRBJ2-1, with D possibly TRBD2 on 5 matching bases. The V gene lost 5 bases and the J gene lost 7 bases, with 18 bases spanning the gap. The CDR3 has 15 residues. CDR1 and CDR2 (germline): MNHEY, SMNVEV (reference sequence). The CDR3 bases are TGTGCCAGCAGTCAAACTAGGGCCCTTGGGAATGAGCAGTTCTTC. It yields the protein CASSQTRALGNEQFF.

The chain links TRBV18 to TRBJ1-5, with D possibly matching TRBD1 (5 bases). V was trimmed by 2 bases and J by 2 bases, leaving 10 bases between them. The CDR3 totals 15 residues. Per germline, CDR1 KGHSH and CDR2 LQKENI. The CDR3 reads CASSPAGSGNQPQHF. CDR3 nucleotide sequence: TGTGCCAGCTCACCAGCAGGGTCGGGCAATCAGCCCCAGCATTTT. Using reference TRBV18 and TRBJ1-5 for the parts outside the CDR3, the full variable domain is NAGVMQNPRHLVRRRGQEARLRCSPMKGHSHVYWYRQLPEEGLKFMVYLQKENIIDESGMPKERFSAEFPKEGPSILRIQQVVRGDSAAYFCASSPAGSGNQPQHFGDGTRLSIL.

V and J are TRBV3-1 (or the pseudogene TRBV3-2) and TRBJ2-5, with 14 bases matching TRBD2. The V gene end was trimmed by 4 bases and the J gene end by 4 bases; junction bases not matched to a gene: 5. Germline V gene lookup returns CDR1 LGHDT and CDR2 YNNKEL (reference sequence). The CDR3 sequence is 16 residues long. Here the CDR3 reads CASSPGTSGSGETQYF. CDR3 DNA sequence: TGTGCCAGCAGCCCCGGGACTAGCGGGAGTGGAGAGACCCAGTACTTC.

The rearrangement uses TRBV6-5 and TRBJ2-3, with TRBD1 matching 8 bases. The CDR3 runs to 16 residues. CDR1 is MNHEY and CDR2 is SVGAGI in the germline V gene. V lost 2 bases to trimming and J lost 5 bases; unmatched junction nucleotides: 9. The CDR3 here is CASSYGQGAVGDTQYF. In nucleotides, the CDR3 is TGTGCCAGCAGTTACGGGCAGGGGGCCGTTGGAGATACGCAGTATTTT.

Only a few counts were recorded for this clone. The J gene is TRBJ2-5, the V gene TRBV27; a weak D match, TRBD1 (5 bases). Germline V gene sequence: CDR1 MNHEY, CDR2 SMNVEV (reference sequence). Trimming pared 4 bases from V and 1 base from J, leaving 13 bases between. The CDR3 is made up of 15 amino acids. CDR3 amino acids: CASSSAGLGQETQYF. The CDR3 nucleotides are TGTGCCAGCAGTTCGGCAGGGTTGGGCCAAGAGACCCAGTACTTC.

The chain couples TRBV7-3 to TRBJ2-7; the match to TRBD2 covers 7 bases. CDR3 size: 15 residues. The V and J ends lost 0 bases and 3 bases, in that order; junction bases with no gene match: 5. Germline V gene data show CDR1 as SGHTA and CDR2 as FQGTGA. CDR3 loop: CASSLTAGLFYEQYF. DNA for the CDR3: TGTGCCAGCAGCTTAACAGCGGGGCTGTTCTACGAGCAGTACTTC. Combining the CDR3 with reference TRBV7-3 and TRBJ2-7 gives the whole variable domain GAGVSQTPSNKVTEKGKYVELRCDPISGHTALYWYRQSLGQGPEFLIYFQGTGAADDSGLPNDRFFAVRPEGSVSTLKIQRTERGDSAVYLCASSLTAGLFYEQYFGPGTRLTVT.

The chain links TRBV27 to TRBJ2-3, with TRBD2 as a possible D gene (6 bases). The CDR3 is 19 amino acids. Germline V gene data show CDR1 as MNHEY and CDR2 as SMNVEV (reference sequence). Trimming took 0 bases from V and 5 from J, leaving 24 bases between them. The CDR3 protein is CASSLSGTLSGGRVDTQYF. In DNA, the CDR3 is TGTGCCAGCAGTTTATCCGGGACCCTTAGCGGCGGCCGGGTAGATACGCAGTATTTT.

V usage is TRBV20-1 and J usage is TRBJ2-1; D perhaps matches TRBD2 (5 bases). Germline V gene sequence: CDR1 DFQATT, CDR2 SNEGSKA (reference sequence). The CDR3 runs to 11 residues. Trimming took off 1 base at V and 9 bases at J, with 7 bases between the two ends. The CDR3 sequence is CSARGGIEQFF. Written as DNA, the CDR3 is TGCAGTGCTAGAGGAGGGATTGAGCAGTTCTTC.

The rearrangement joins TRBV28 to TRBJ1-2; TRBD1 aligns across 10 bases. The CDR3 runs to 14 residues. Germline assignment: CDR1 MDHEN and CDR2 SYDVKM. V dropped 9 bases and J dropped 6; count of bases not matched to a gene: 10. In nucleotides, the CDR3 is TGTGCCAGTTTAAGGGGACAGGGGATCAATGGCTACACCTTC. This codes for CASLRGQGINGYTF.

The chain combines TRBV24-1 with TRBJ2-7, with 7 nucleotides matching TRBD2. V shed 8 bases, J shed 3 bases, and the junction held 6 bases outside the gene matches. The CDR3 is 13 amino acids. Germline CDR1 KGHDR, CDR2 SFDVKD. The CDR3 DNA is TGTGCCACCACTCCAGGGAGGGTCTACGAGCAGTACTTC. Protein product: CATTPGRVYEQYF.

The chain is built from TRBV28 and TRBJ1-5; the D is unclear. The CDR3 runs 14 residues. V was shortened by 2 bases and J by 4 bases, with 9 bases between the two germline ends. Germline V gene sequence: CDR1 MDHEN, CDR2 SYDVKM. The CDR3 spells CASSLSQKNQPQHF. The CDR3 DNA follows: TGTGCCAGCAGTTTAAGCCAAAAAAATCAGCCCCAGCATTTT.

CDR3 protein: CASSLGYPGLVISYEQYF. CDR3 in DNA: TGTGCCAGCAGCTTAGGGTATCCGGGACTAGTAATCTCCTACGAGCAGTACTTC. The chain recombines TRBV7-2 with TRBJ2-7, with 8 bases that match TRBD2. CDR1 is SGHTA and CDR2 is FQGNSA in the germline V gene. The CDR3 totals 18 residues. The V gene end was trimmed by 1 base and the J gene end by 0 bases; junction bases not matched to a gene: 11. Full variable domain (outside the CDR3, taken from reference TRBV7-2 and TRBJ2-7): GAGVSQSPSNKVTEKGKDVELRCDPISGHTALYWYRQSLGQGLEFLIYFQGNSAPDKSGLPSDRFSAERTGGSVSTLTIQRTQQEDSAVYLCASSLGYPGLVISYEQYFGPGTRLTVT.

The count of this clone is one. The CDR3 nucleotides read TGTGCCAGCAGCGCCGGATCGGGCGGGCGCTCCTACGAGCAGTACTTC. The encoded protein is CASSAGSGGRSYEQYF. The chain uses TRBV9 and TRBJ2-7, with a possible D match to TRBD2 (5 bases). The V gene lost 3 bases and the J gene lost 0 bases, with 16 bases spanning the gap. This CDR3 has 16 amino acids. Germline CDR1 is SGDLS and CDR2 is YYNGEE.

CDR3 DNA sequence: TGTGCCAGCAGCGTAAGAGGACAGGCCGAGGAGCAGTACTTC. It encodes CASSVRGQAEEQYF. V usage is TRBV9 and J usage is TRBJ2-7; TRBD1 agrees at 7 bases. The CDR3 spans 14 residues. Germline V CDR1 and CDR2: SGDLS, YYNGEE. J was trimmed by 7 bases and V by 1 base; bases with no gene match: 8.

The chain recombines TRBV28 with TRBJ2-1; 8 nucleotides agree with TRBD2. Germline lookup yields CDR1 MDHEN and CDR2 SYDVKM. V was pared by 8 bases and J by 5 bases, with 17 bases of the junction left unmatched. There are 17 residues in the CDR3. Here the CDR3 DNA reads TGTGCCAGCCTCAATGCAGGGTTAGCGGGACTTCACAATGAGCAGTTCTTC. Amino acids: CASLNAGLAGLHNEQFF.

This clone has only one observation. The J gene is TRBJ2-5, the V gene TRBV7-9; TRBD2 matches at 9 bases. The V gene's germline CDR1 is SEHNR and CDR2 FQNEAQ (reference sequence). With V trimmed by 1 base and J by 5 bases, 8 bases remained unmatched. The CDR3 has 16 amino acids. This chain's CDR3 is CASSLVSPSGTETQYF. The CDR3 DNA follows: TGTGCCAGCAGCTTAGTGTCCCCTAGCGGGACCGAGACCCAGTACTTC.